Here is one T cell receptor beta chain with its context. Its target is unknown. The data derive from a study of cytomegalovirus exposure and HLA in healthy donors. Germline V gene sequence: CDR1 SGHAT, CDR2 FQNNGV. The V gene lost 3 bases and the J gene lost 2 bases, with 18 bases spanning the gap. The CDR3 has 17 amino acids. Both 60 Vbeta primers and 13 Jbeta primers went into the PCR. Only in-frame clones appear in the TCRdb table, and some are missing; sequencing was by immunoSEQ multiplex PCR. The profile shows more than 150,000 clones, 70% to 80% of them singletons. Study outcomes and limitations: As immune exposure information, only CMV serostatus was available. It has been reported that TCR beta sequences accurately predicted the HLA-A and HLA-B alleles of most subjects. After further analysis at a later stage, roughly 16,000 TCR beta sequences were associated with HLA alleles at 0.05 false discovery rate.

Sequenced input: PBMCs. The TCR comes from a young man in good health and CMV-seronegative. V usage is TRBV11-2 and J usage is TRBJ2-3, with a tentative D call TRBD2 (5 bases). CDR3 region: CASSFPGLRRDTDTQYF. In DNA form, the CDR3 reads TGTGCCAGCAGCTTCCCTGGACTGCGACGTGACACAGATACGCAGTATTTT. Filled out from reference TRBV11-2 and TRBJ2-3, the complete variable domain reads EAGVAQSPRYKIIEKRQSVAFWCNPISGHATLYWYQQILGQGPKLLIQFQNNGVVDDSQLPKDRFSAERLKGVDSTLKIQPAKLEDSAVYLCASSFPGLRRDTDTQYFGPGTRLTVL.